This TCR beta chain appears in the sequencing data of a study of T cell responses to AZD1222 COVID-19 vaccine. TCRdb keeps only in-frame clones here, not all; method: immunoSEQ multiplex PCR. The table shows roughly 160,000 clones, with around 94% occurring only once. The CDR3 contains 15 residues. The germline V and J ends were trimmed by 2 bases and 0 bases, with 10 bases remaining between them. Germline V gene lookup returns CDR1 KGHDR and CDR2 SFDVKD. The J gene is TRBJ2-7, the V gene TRBV24-1; D might be TRBD1 (6 bases). This specimen was peripheral blood, taken on day 0 of AZD1222 vaccination. The source of this sequence is an adult in good health. CDR3 region: CATSDSGDPSYEQYF. In nucleotides, the CDR3 is TGTGCCACCAGTGATTCAGGGGACCCCTCCTACGAGCAGTACTTC.